This T cell receptor (beta chain) was identified during a study of blood T cells in healthy people across ages (dated by TCRdb to the mid-2010s). With respect to the entire study: In model experiments, template switching captured about one uniquely barcoded TCR beta cDNA molecule for every two T cells. To avoid experimental bias, donors of different ages were spread randomly across the sequencing lanes. Two additional independent replicas of 1 million unique cDNA reads from the same blood draw were analyzed for two donors (one aged 18 to 29 and one aged 80 or older). Using deep sequencing normalized with unique cDNA molecular identifiers, the study measured how TCR beta repertoire diversity changes with age. Donors were grouped into four age groups: young (average approximately 15 years), middle-aged (around 39), aged (around 62) and long-lived (about 90).

Donors were 30 to 45 systemically healthy Caucasian individuals from Russia aged about 6 to 100 years. Each donor gave 8 to 10 milliliters of peripheral blood, drawn into EDTA-treated Vacutainer tubes. Ficoll-Paque density-gradient centrifugation was used to isolate PBMCs, with at least 6 million obtained per sample. Trizol reagent was used to extract total RNA from PBMCs, with at least 5.5 micrograms per sample. For every donor, an aliquot of PBMCs went through flow cytometry to measure the percentages of naive CD45RAhigh/CD27high T cells. Broader findings and caveats from the paper: As age increased, observed TCR beta diversity per million T cells dropped in a roughly linear way, and a significant reduction was already evident by age 40. The percentage of naive T cells measured by flow cytometry correlated strongly with observed TCR beta diversity. Bulk unsorted PBMC profiling prevented conclusive comparison of naive and antigen-experienced compartments. Because donor CMV infection status was unknown, age-related changes in expanded clonotypes were potentially confounded. Total diversity estimates from one million sequenced T cells were considered lower bounds and underestimates. Compared with the aged group, the long-lived group had more naive CD4+ T cells, fewer expanded clones and increased TCR diversity, suggesting age selection.

With regard to this clonotype: Its binding antigen is unknown. The record has no base qualities; no much larger clone is one base away.

From a lookup of the germline V gene (reference sequence), CDR1 and CDR2 are SEHNR and FQNEAQ. The CDR3, cysteine through phenylalanine, is 16 amino acids long. This entry keeps only the CDR3 DNA: 48 bases, framed from base 1. At the junction V is shortened by 5 bases and J by 6 bases, with 19 bases in between. The library was obtained by 5' RACE. TCRdb records Illumina HiSeq 2500 as the sequencer. A second PCR of about 7 to 12 cycles was performed with a sample-barcoded 5' primer and a J-beta primer mix. A unique molecular identifier was introduced onto each TCR beta cDNA molecule by a template-switch 5' adaptor carrying 12 random nucleotides. Each sample yielded at least 3 million CDR3-containing paired-end reads. First-strand cDNA was synthesized from all RNA with the Mint cDNA synthesis kit, primed by a TRBC-specific oligonucleotide. Following uracil-DNA glycosylase treatment, all cDNA underwent a first 18-cycle PCR with the universal primers M1SS and BC2_uni_R. On the authors' methods: Each sample was normalized by randomly selecting 1 million high-quality reads, each carrying a distinct molecular identifier. Instead of being binned into consensus sequences, reads with shared molecular identifiers were discarded. MiTCR, run with a Q25 quality threshold and the strictest error-elimination algorithm, handled CDR3 identification, clonotype clustering and error correction. A nonparametric unseen species model using Euler transformation provided a lower-bound estimate of total TCR beta diversity. The raw public reads went through TCRdb reprocessing: fastp at Q25, MiXCR clone calling, in-frame beta chains kept. Each CDR3 protein appears once, grouped with its most common genes and DNA. TCRdb's processing, not the authors', yielded these V and J calls. This sample holds about 1.1 million distinct CDR3 sequences; more than 30% were observed only once. Around 13% of the sample is taken by the ten largest.

The chain joins TRBV7-9 to TRBJ2-2; the D gene is perhaps TRBD1, on 6 matching bases. This clonotype originated in a man aged 18 to 30 in good health. The sample taken for sequencing was blood. The nucleotide sequence is TGTGCCAGCAGCACGGGGCCAGGGGCCGATTCCGGGGAGCTGTTTTTT. Its product reads: CASSTGPGADSGELFF.